One and the same sample provided the 24 T cell receptor beta chains below, sequenced in a study of shared clonotypes between healthy human individuals. Using immunoSEQ multiplex PCR, the repertoire was profiled, and TCRdb retains in-frame clones only, with some absent. The sample has under 2,500,000 clones, approximately 95% seen once. The material sequenced was naive CD4+ T cells sorted from blood. The subset is: CD45RA+ positively selected. The source is a man younger than 35 in good health.

The chain links TRBV4-3 to TRBJ2-6; D remains ambiguous. In germline, CDR1 is LGHNA, CDR2 YSLEER. The CDR3 spans 16 residues. V was pared by 0 bases and J by 2 bases, with 8 bases between. DNA for the CDR3: TGCGCCAGCAGCCAAGAGGCCACGACTGGGGCCAACGTCCTGACTTTC. This sequence encodes CASSQEATTGANVLTF.

The rearrangement joins TRBV5-1 to TRBJ2-5; D not resolved. Trimming took 0 bases from V and 5 from J, leaving 11 bases between them. CDR3 length: 14 amino acids. Germline CDR1 and CDR2: SGHRS and YFSETQ. CDR3 in DNA: TGCGCCAGCAGCTTGGGGCTGACCGGGGAGACCCAGTACTTC. This encodes CASSLGLTGETQYF.

This chain connects TRBV10-3 to TRBJ2-1, with TRBD2 identical over 8 bases. After removal of 11 bases from V and 6 bases from J, the junction contained 9 bases not matched to a gene. Germline V gene sequence: CDR1 ENHRY, CDR2 SYGVKD. CDR3 length: 13 residues. The CDR3 reads CAVDGGAGNEQFF. In DNA, the CDR3 is TGTGCCGTCGACGGGGGGGCGGGCAATGAGCAGTTCTTC.

This chain joins TRBV6-6 and TRBJ2-7; possible D gene TRBD2, 6 bases. This CDR3 is built from 15 residues. Germline V gives CDR1 MNHNY, CDR2 SVGAGI (reference sequence). Trimming pared 0 bases from V and 0 bases from J, leaving 9 bases between. For the CDR3, the DNA is TGTGCCAGCAGTTACTCCGGGGACTTCTCCTACGAGCAGTACTTC. Protein sequence: CASSYSGDFSYEQYF.

This chain links TRBV4-3 with TRBJ2-7, with D perhaps matching TRBD1 (6 bases). Germline V gene sequence: CDR1 LGHNA, CDR2 YSLEER. Trimming cost V 2 bases and J 8 bases, with 13 bases left between them. CDR3 length: 13 amino acids. CDR3 sequence (DNA): TGCGCCAGCAGCCAAACCGGGACAAAAAAGCAGTACTTC. This encodes CASSQTGTKKQYF.

The chain links TRBV5-4 to TRBJ2-2, with D uncertain. V was shortened by 3 bases and J by 5 bases, with 8 bases between the two germline ends. Germline V gives CDR1 SGHNT, CDR2 YYREEE (reference sequence). The CDR3 contains 13 residues. CDR3 sequence: CASSWASTGELFF. The CDR3 coding sequence is TGTGCCAGCAGCTGGGCATCTACCGGGGAGCTGTTTTTT.

The gene calls are TRBV11-2 and TRBJ2-1, with D hard to call. V lost 5 bases, J lost 6 bases, and 8 bases lay in between. CDR1 is SGHAT and CDR2 is FQNNGV in the germline V gene. The CDR3 has 12 residues. The CDR3: CASSRRFNEQFF. DNA for the CDR3: TGTGCCAGCAGCCGTCGGTTCAATGAGCAGTTCTTC.

V gene TRBV4-1 combines with J gene TRBJ1-2; D not resolved. Germline CDR1 and CDR2: MGHRA and YSYEKL. V lost 0 bases to trimming and J lost 7 bases, with 15 bases between them. The CDR3 contains 15 residues. CDR3 loop: CASSQDSATASGYTF. The CDR3 region has the DNA TGCGCCAGCAGCCAAGATTCAGCGACGGCGTCTGGCTACACCTTC.

CDR3 region: CASSELAGGFSYNEQFF. Written as DNA, the CDR3 is TGTGCCAGCAGTGAACTAGCGGGAGGTTTCAGCTACAATGAGCAGTTCTTC. The chain has TRBV6-1 and TRBJ2-1, with TRBD2 matching 11 bases. This CDR3 has 17 amino acids. Looked up from germline, CDR1 is MNHNS and CDR2 is SASEGT. V was clipped by 2 bases and J by 3 bases; unmatched bases: 6.

This chain uses TRBV11-2 with TRBJ2-7, with 10 positions matching TRBD1. In germline, CDR1 is SGHAT, CDR2 FQNNGV. CDR3 length: 15 residues. The ends lost 4 bases at V and 5 bases at J; junction bases unmatched: 8. CDR3 in amino acids: CASSSRDRGYHEQYF. DNA for the CDR3: TGTGCCAGCAGCTCCCGGGACAGGGGCTATCACGAGCAGTACTTC.

The chain combines TRBV6-6 with TRBJ2-7, with a weak D call TRBD1 (5 bases). The CDR3 totals 12 residues. Germline V gives CDR1 MNHNY, CDR2 SVGAGI (reference sequence). The V gene lost 6 bases and the J gene lost 4 bases, with 10 bases spanning the gap. The CDR3 coding sequence is TGTGCCAGCAGGGACAACCTATACGAGCAGTACTTC. Amino acids: CASRDNLYEQYF.

The chain couples TRBV5-6 to TRBJ2-7; no clear D. Trimming took 5 bases from V and 2 from J, leaving 14 bases between them. Germline-derived CDR1 and CDR2 are SGHDT and YYEEEE. The CDR3 covers 14 residues. CDR3 in DNA: TGTGCCAGCAGTACAACACGGGTCACCTACGAGCAGTACTTC. This codes for CASSTTRVTYEQYF.

This chain links TRBV18 with TRBJ1-1, with TRBD1 matching over 7 bases. This CDR3 spans 14 amino acids. The ends lost 4 bases at V and 4 bases at J; junction bases unmatched: 6. CDR1 and CDR2 from the germline V gene are KGHSH and LQKENI. CDR3 amino acids: CASSLDRVATEAFF. CDR3 sequence (DNA): TGTGCCAGCTCACTCGACAGGGTTGCCACTGAAGCTTTCTTT.

The chain has TRBV29-1 and TRBJ1-1; the D gene is possibly TRBD1 (5 bases). The CDR3 covers 14 residues. CDR1 and CDR2 from the germline V gene are SQVTM and ANQGSEA. The V gene lost 2 bases and the J gene lost 2 bases, with 12 bases spanning the gap. CDR3 in amino acids: CSVESGPTNTEAFF. CDR3 nucleotides: TGCAGCGTTGAATCGGGGCCCACCAACACTGAAGCTTTCTTT. The full variable domain, with the rest looked up from reference TRBV29-1 and TRBJ1-1, is SAVISQKPSRDICQRGTSLTIQCQVDSQVTMMFWYRQQPGQSLTLIATANQGSEATYESGFVIDKFPISRPNLTFSTLTVSNMSPEDSSIYLCSVESGPTNTEAFFGQGTRLTVV.

The chain employs TRBV27 and TRBJ1-6; D is possibly TRBD1 (5 bases). V lost 7 bases to trimming and J lost 5 bases, with 12 bases between them. Per germline, CDR1 MNHEY and CDR2 SMNVEV (reference sequence). The CDR3 covers 14 residues. The CDR3 reads CASKERQNNSPLHF. In DNA form, the CDR3 reads TGTGCCAGCAAGGAAAGACAGAATAATTCACCCCTCCACTTT.

The rearrangement joins TRBV2 to TRBJ2-7; D unresolved. This CDR3 region has 11 residues. Deletions cut 10 bases from V and 4 bases from J, with 11 bases between. CDR1 is SNHLY and CDR2 is FYNNEI in the germline V gene. For the CDR3, the DNA is TGTGCCACCGGAAGGGAATACGAGCAGTACTTC. As protein: CATGREYEQYF.

The V call is TRBV2, the J call TRBJ2-3; the D gene is possibly TRBD2 (6 bases). The CDR3 is 13 amino acids. V was trimmed by 8 bases and J by 6 bases, leaving 15 bases between them. Germline lookup yields CDR1 SNHLY and CDR2 FYNNEI. CDR3 residues: CASWDFMRDTQYF. The CDR3 bases are TGTGCCAGCTGGGACTTTATGAGGGATACGCAGTATTTT.

The genes are TRBV6-1 and TRBJ1-4; D unclear. Germline CDR1 is MNHNS and CDR2 is SASEGT. This CDR3 comprises 14 residues. Trimming pared 6 bases from V and 2 bases from J, leaving 10 bases between. CDR3 bases: TGTGCCAGCAGCCGGACTCCTACTAATGAAAAACTGTTTTTT. Amino acid sequence: CASSRTPTNEKLFF.

The rearrangement links TRBV19 to TRBJ2-7, with 11 bases matching TRBD1. J was trimmed by 1 base and V by 3 bases; bases with no gene match: 2. This CDR3 spans 15 amino acids. Germline values: CDR1 LNHDA, CDR2 SQIVND (reference sequence). CDR3 in DNA: TGTGCCAGTAGTATGGGGACAGGGGGATCCTACGAGCAGTACTTC. Translating gives CASSMGTGGSYEQYF.

CDR3 sequence reads: CASSFSPSGRGYNEQFF. The CDR3 DNA reads TGTGCCAGCAGTTTTTCCCCAAGCGGGAGAGGCTACAATGAGCAGTTCTTC. The chain joins TRBV5-4 to TRBJ2-1; 8 bases map to TRBD2. The junction had 13 bases not matched to a gene; V was cut back by 5 bases and J by 3 bases. CDR3 length: 17 amino acids. Germline CDR1 reads SGHNT; CDR2 reads YYREEE (reference sequence).

This clone showed up just once. The gene calls are TRBV7-8 and TRBJ1-6; weak D call: TRBD1 (6 bases). Trimming took 0 bases from V and 7 from J, leaving 13 bases between them. Germline CDR1 is SGHVS and CDR2 is FQNEAQ. This CDR3 has 16 residues. Written as DNA, the CDR3 is TGTGCCAGCAGCTTAGCGGGGCAGGGGCGGAATTCACCCCTCCACTTT. As protein: CASSLAGQGRNSPLHF.

This clone was detected only once. The J gene is TRBJ2-3, the V gene TRBV5-1; 7 bases match TRBD2. Germline V gene data show CDR1 as SGHRS and CDR2 as YFSETQ. Trimming took 2 bases from V and 4 from J; bases not matched to a gene: 7. This CDR3 contains 15 residues. CDR3 coding DNA: TGCGCCAGCAGCTTATCCGGGAGGACCGCAGATACGCAGTATTTT. Protein: CASSLSGRTADTQYF. Full variable domain (rest looked up from reference TRBV5-1 and TRBJ2-3): KAGVTQTPRYLIKTRGQQVTLSCSPISGHRSVSWYQQTPGQGLQFLFEYFSETQRNKGNFPGRFSGRQFSNSRSEMNVSTLELGDSALYLCASSLSGRTADTQYFGPGTRLTVL.

This clone has only a few counts. The chain employs TRBV18 and TRBJ1-1; D not resolved. The V and J ends lost 4 bases and 1 base respectively, with 13 bases between them. This CDR3 is built from 15 residues. CDR1 is KGHSH and CDR2 is LQKENI in the germline V gene. CDR3 in amino acids: CASSLGVLGNTEAFF. The CDR3 nucleotides are TGTGCCAGCTCACTGGGAGTCCTGGGGAACACTGAAGCTTTCTTT.

This clone has just a few counts. V usage is TRBV21-1 and J usage is TRBJ1-1; the table's D call, TRBD1, has no DNA check behind it. TRBV21-1 is a recognized pseudogene. This CDR3 comprises 16 residues. CDR3 nucleotide sequence: TGTGCCAGCAGCCTTTCTGCCGGGACAGGGCAAACTGAAGCTTTCTTT. The encoded protein is CASSLSAGTGQTEAFF.